A single sample is the source of the 26 T cell receptor beta chains below, sequenced in a study of T cell responses to AZD1222 COVID-19 vaccine. Generated by immunoSEQ multiplex PCR, the TCRdb table keeps only in-frame clones and is missing some. Among under 95,000 clones, just over 85% were seen once, and the ten largest hold about 8%. The sample was peripheral blood, taken on day 0 of AZD1222 vaccination. These receptors were obtained from an adult in good health.

This chain joins TRBV29-1 and TRBJ1-2, with unresolved D. Trimming stripped 4 bases from V and 5 bases from J, with 14 bases between. Germline CDR1 is SQVTM and CDR2 is ANQGSEA. The CDR3 has 13 residues. CDR3 bases: TGCAGCGTTGTGAAGGGAAACGAATATGGCTACACCTTC. Translating it yields CSVVKGNEYGYTF.

The chain couples TRBV18 to TRBJ2-2, with D perhaps TRBD2 (6 bases). The V and J ends lost 5 bases and 8 bases respectively, with 18 bases between them. In germline, CDR1 is KGHSH, CDR2 LQKENI. This CDR3 is 15 amino acids long. CDR3 amino acids: CASSSRDGPGGELFF. The CDR3 DNA reads TGTGCCAGCTCATCGCGGGACGGACCCGGGGGGGAGCTGTTTTTT.

The chain recombines TRBV7-2 with TRBJ2-7; D not resolved. Between the trimmed V and J ends, which lost 6 bases and 2 bases, there was a span of 8 bases. The CDR3 has 12 residues. Germline CDR1 reads SGHTA; CDR2 reads FQGNSA. The CDR3 loop is CASSPPTYEQYF. In nucleotides, the CDR3 is TGTGCCAGCAGTCCCCCCACCTACGAGCAGTACTTC.

The chain links TRBV7-2 to TRBJ2-1; D gene uncertain. This CDR3 comprises 14 residues. The V gene's germline CDR1 is SGHTA and CDR2 FQGNSA. Between the trimmed V and J ends, which lost 2 bases and 0 bases, there was a span of 5 bases. CDR3 in DNA: TGTGCCAGCAGCTTAAGAGGCTCCTACAATGAGCAGTTCTTC. It yields the protein CASSLRGSYNEQFF.

This clone was seen a handful of times. This chain connects TRBV15 to TRBJ1-5, with D perhaps matching TRBD1 (5 bases). The V gene lost 0 bases and the J gene lost 5 bases, with 11 bases spanning the gap. Germline assignment: CDR1 LNHNV and CDR2 YYDKDF (reference sequence). The length of the CDR3 is 15 residues. CDR3 in DNA: TGTGCCACCAGCAGAGATCGGGGCGTCCATCAGCCCCAGCATTTT. Its translation: CATSRDRGVHQPQHF.

In nucleotides, the CDR3 is TGTGCCAGCGGACCGCCGAGGGACAGGGACTACGAGCAGTACTTC. It specifies CASGPPRDRDYEQYF. The chain links TRBV6-5 to TRBJ2-7; 9 positions match TRBD1. Trimming took 8 bases from V and 3 from J; bases not matched to a gene: 11. The CDR3 is made up of 15 amino acids. Germline assignment: CDR1 MNHEY and CDR2 SVGAGI.

The chain carries TRBV5-1 and TRBJ2-1; a weak D match, TRBD1 (5 bases). The CDR3 runs 15 residues. Per germline, CDR1 SGHRS and CDR2 YFSETQ. With 1 base removed from V and 1 base from J, the gap between germline ends came to 9 bases. The CDR3 here is CASSLLGDSYNEQFF. Here the CDR3 DNA reads TGCGCCAGCAGCTTGTTAGGGGATTCCTACAATGAGCAGTTCTTC.

The chain combines TRBV3-1 (or the pseudogene TRBV3-2) with TRBJ1-5, with a possible D match to TRBD1 (5 bases). The germline V and J ends were trimmed by 4 bases and 4 bases, with 11 bases remaining between them. The germline CDR1 and CDR2 sequences are LGHDT and YNNKEL (reference sequence). CDR3 size: 14 residues. The CDR3 spells CASSPGQGNQPQHF. The CDR3, as DNA: TGTGCCAGCAGCCCGGGGCAAGGAAATCAGCCCCAGCATTTT.

The genes are TRBV11-3 and TRBJ2-3, with D perhaps assigned TRBD1 or TRBD2 (5 bases each). Per germline, CDR1 SGHNT and CDR2 YENEEA. The CDR3 totals 16 residues. V lost 2 bases and J lost 3, with 15 bases in between. CDR3 loop: CASSLSRDPRTDTQYF. In DNA form, the CDR3 reads TGTGCCAGCAGCTTAAGTCGGGACCCCAGGACAGATACGCAGTATTTT.

J is TRBJ2-6 and V is TRBV27; 7 positions agree with TRBD1. With 6 bases clipped from V and 15 bases from J, the junction kept 11 bases outside the gene matches. The CDR3 is made up of 13 amino acids. The germline V gene encodes CDR1 MNHEY and CDR2 SMNVEV (reference sequence). As DNA, the CDR3 is TGTGCCAGCAGCCAGACAGGGTGGCAGGGCCTGACTTTC. It is translated as CASSQTGWQGLTF.

The V gene is TRBV9, the J gene TRBJ1-2, with D perhaps TRBD1 (5 bases). Germline V CDR1 and CDR2: SGDLS, YYNGEE. The CDR3 extends over 13 amino acids. Trimming pared 0 bases from V and 7 bases from J, leaving 10 bases between. The CDR3, as DNA: TGTGCCAGCAGCGTAGAACAGGTCGGTGGCTACACCTTC. This translates into CASSVEQVGGYTF.

The chain has TRBV13 and TRBJ2-7; D is uncertain. The CDR3 contains 16 residues. Germline CDR1 reads PRHDT; CDR2 reads FYEKMQ (reference sequence). V was trimmed by 0 bases and J by 5 bases, leaving 17 bases between them. The chain's CDR3 is CASSLGIARSWNEQYF. The CDR3 region has the DNA TGTGCCAGCAGCTTAGGCATAGCCAGGTCATGGAACGAGCAGTACTTC.

This clone has a handful of counts. The chain has TRBV4-1 and TRBJ2-7, with 7 bases that match TRBD1. Germline V gene lookup returns CDR1 MGHRA and CDR2 YSYEKL. CDR3 length: 16 residues. The trim removed 2 bases at V and 3 bases at J, leaving 10 bases unmatched. CDR3 amino acids: CASSQTGVPQGYEQYF. The CDR3 nucleotides read TGCGCCAGCAGCCAAACAGGGGTCCCCCAGGGCTACGAGCAGTACTTC.

This rearrangement joins TRBV28 to TRBJ2-1; 8 bases map to TRBD2. The CDR3 consists of 16 residues. Germline V CDR1 and CDR2: MDHEN, SYDVKM. J lost 2 bases, V lost 8 bases, and 11 bases had no gene match. DNA of the CDR3: TGTGCCAGCCATTCACTAGCGGAACTACCCTACAATGAGCAGTTCTTC. This encodes CASHSLAELPYNEQFF. The full variable domain, in which reference TRBV28 and TRBJ2-1 provide the parts outside the CDR3, is DVKVTQSSRYLVKRTGEKVFLECVQDMDHENMFWYRQDPGLGLRLIYFSYDVKMKEKGDIPEGYSVSREKKERFSLILESASTNQTSMYLCASHSLAELPYNEQFFGPGTRLTVL.

The rearrangement uses TRBV3-1 (or the pseudogene TRBV3-2) and TRBJ1-4, with D unclear. V was clipped by 5 bases and J by 8 bases, with 9 bases between them. The germline CDR1 and CDR2 sequences are LGHDT and YNNKEL (reference sequence). The CDR3 totals 12 residues. CDR3 protein: CASSGALEKLFF. The CDR3, as DNA: TGTGCCAGCAGCGGAGCCTTGGAAAAACTGTTTTTT.

This clone was counted a single time. The V and J genes are TRBV11-2 and TRBJ2-5; tentative D call: TRBD2 (7 bases). V was clipped by 7 bases and J by 7 bases, with 19 bases between them. The CDR3 extends over 14 amino acids. CDR1 is SGHAT, CDR2 FQNNGV, per germline. CDR3 residues: CASNPSGGRATQYF. The CDR3 nucleotides read TGTGCCAGCAACCCCTCGGGGGGCCGGGCGACCCAGTACTTC. Full variable domain (remainder filled in from reference TRBV11-2 and TRBJ2-5): EAGVAQSPRYKIIEKRQSVAFWCNPISGHATLYWYQQILGQGPKLLIQFQNNGVVDDSQLPKDRFSAERLKGVDSTLKIQPAKLEDSAVYLCASNPSGGRATQYFGPGTRLLVL.

CDR3 in DNA: TGTGCCAGCAGTGAGGAGGGTGGGGGCACTGAAGCTTTCTTT. This gives the protein CASSEEGGGTEAFF. The chain carries TRBV2 and TRBJ1-1, with D possibly matching TRBD1 (5 bases). This CDR3 is built from 14 residues. Looked up from germline, CDR1 is SNHLY and CDR2 is FYNNEI. V lost 3 bases and J 4 bases, leaving 12 bases between the germline ends.

This clone has just a few counts. V gene TRBV3-1 (or the pseudogene TRBV3-2) combines with J gene TRBJ1-4; no definite D call. This CDR3 has 12 residues. With 1 base removed from V and 8 bases from J, the gap between germline ends came to 5 bases. Germline loops: CDR1 LGHDT, CDR2 YNNKEL (reference sequence). CDR3 region: CASSQGIEKLFF. CDR3 nucleotides: TGTGCCAGCAGCCAAGGAATCGAAAAACTGTTTTTT.

The genes are TRBV18 and TRBJ2-7; D may correspond to TRBD1 or TRBD2 (5 bases each). Trimming removed 1 base from V and 3 bases from J, with 16 bases in between. CDR1 and CDR2 (germline): KGHSH, LQKENI. The CDR3 has 16 amino acids. CDR3 DNA sequence: TGTGCCAGCTCACCACAGGGACCGACTGTGGGCTACGAGCAGTACTTC. Its translation is CASSPQGPTVGYEQYF.

The rearrangement joins TRBV28 to TRBJ2-5; 9 bases map to TRBD2. CDR1 and CDR2 (germline): MDHEN, SYDVKM. Trimming at V came to 5 bases and at J to 0 bases, leaving 4 bases not matched to a gene. The CDR3 is made up of 15 amino acids. The CDR3 DNA is TGTGCCAGCAGTGGGGCGGGAGGGTACCAAGAGACCCAGTACTTC. Protein product: CASSGAGGYQETQYF.

The chain uses TRBV7-9 and TRBJ2-2; D remains ambiguous. V was clipped by 5 bases and J by 0 bases, with 7 bases between them. The CDR3 is made up of 14 amino acids. The V gene's germline CDR1 is SEHNR and CDR2 FQNEAQ (reference sequence). CDR3 sequence: CASSPGTNTGELFF. The CDR3 DNA reads as TGTGCCAGCAGCCCTGGGACGAACACCGGGGAGCTGTTTTTT.

The CDR3, as DNA: TGTGCCAGCAGATACAGGGACACCGGGGAGCTGTTTTTT. Translation gives CASRYRDTGELFF. The chain has TRBV11-3 and TRBJ2-2, with D possibly matching TRBD1 (6 bases). Germline V gene sequence: CDR1 SGHNT, CDR2 YENEEA. V lost 6 bases and J 3 bases, leaving 8 bases between the germline ends. This CDR3 contains 13 residues.

The chain recombines TRBV3-1 (or the pseudogene TRBV3-2) with TRBJ2-7, with TRBD1 identical over 7 bases. V lost 3 bases to trimming and J lost 1 base; unmatched junction nucleotides: 6. Germline loops: CDR1 LGHDT, CDR2 YNNKEL (reference sequence). CDR3 size: 15 residues. The CDR3 DNA reads TGTGCCAGCAGCCAGGGACAGCCAAATTCCTACGAGCAGTACTTC. Its protein product is CASSQGQPNSYEQYF.

V gene TRBV5-6 combines with J gene TRBJ2-1; 7 nucleotides agree with TRBD1. The V gene's germline CDR1 is SGHDT and CDR2 YYEEEE. J was trimmed by 8 bases and V by 6 bases; bases with no gene match: 20. The CDR3 loop spans 17 amino acids. The CDR3 spells CASTNQIQGVYTDEQFF. CDR3 DNA sequence: TGTGCCAGCACCAACCAGATCCAGGGGGTTTATACGGATGAGCAGTTCTTC.

V gene TRBV29-1 combines with J gene TRBJ1-2; D unclear. Germline CDR1 reads SQVTM; CDR2 reads ANQGSEA. The CDR3 totals 9 residues. V lost 3 bases and J lost 8, with 4 bases in between. This CDR3 reads CSVEGGYTF. In DNA, the CDR3 is TGCAGCGTTGAGGGGGGCTACACCTTC.

V is TRBV11-3 and J is TRBJ1-1; D is ambiguous. Trimming removed 5 bases from V and 1 base from J, with 17 bases in between. The germline V gene encodes CDR1 SGHNT and CDR2 YENEEA. CDR3 length equals 16 residues. In nucleotides, the CDR3 is TGTGCCAGCAGCCCCGGATATATGGGCCCGAACACTGAAGCTTTCTTT. It encodes CASSPGYMGPNTEAFF.